The subject of this entry is one TCR beta chain. The antigen it recognizes is unknown. Per-nucleotide qualities are absent, and no much larger clonotype sits a single base away. The data are from a study of T cell responses to AZD1222 COVID-19 vaccine (dated by TCRdb to about 2021). Looking at the study overall: A total of 230 or so trial participants underwent TCR sequencing, of whom around 200 received two doses of AZD1222 and about 25 received two doses of the MenACWY control vaccine. Trial participants were enrolled into age subgroups of 18-55, 56-69 and 70-plus years, which contained 148, 28 and 57 TCR-sequenced participants, respectively.

Beyond this particular receptor, the publication reports: Conclusions about previously exposed vaccinees are limited, since just six AZD1222 recipients were seropositive for SARS-CoV-2 at baseline. The vaccine-associated CD4 TCRs covered the entire spike protein, and the dominant responses fell in regions 160-218 and 743-854. Reportedly, close to half of the unique spike-specific TCRs recognized epitopes lying outside the regions that are mutated in the B.1.351 and B.1.1.7 variants. Because no day 14 peak-response samples were available, repertoires were characterized only after the peak T cell response. Participants were mostly white British and included more females than males, and it was suggested by the authors that clonal diversity may have been underestimated. The 56-69-year group was small, and its depth increase did not reach significance, likely because of low power. After two AZD1222 doses, spike-specific TCR breadth and depth were significantly higher than at day 0 and than in MenACWY recipients.

The germline V gene encodes CDR1 SGHTA and CDR2 FQGNSA. The CDR3 runs 15 residues from the cysteine to the phenylalanine. The DNA shown is the 45-base CDR3, in frame from base 1. Trimmed from V: 3 bases; trimmed from J: 8 bases; junction bases lacking a gene match: 10. The CDR3 regions of human TCRbeta chains were analyzed by immunosequencing. Turning to the authors' computational methods: Repertoire TCRs were matched against a reference library of SARS-CoV-2-specific TCRs generated with the MIRA antigen-specificity platform. Breadth meant the fraction of unique TCRs that were SARS-CoV-2-associated, whereas depth meant the fraction of total T cells that were SARS-CoV-2-associated. Using the MIRA data, every spike-specific TCR was mapped to the spike region that the TCR reacted to and assigned to either a CD4 or a CD8 class. Log10-transformed breadth and depth values were compared by one-way ANOVA with Sidak's multiple comparisons tests. In its TCRdb copy, this immuneACCESS table keeps in-frame sequences only and misses some clones. Where compared with another copy, unresolved V genes explain less than half of these, and the others have no known cause. V and J calls and clone size are given by that table; D and trimming were obtained from the DNA. For this sample there are some 130,000 clones; around 90% appear just once. The ten largest clones capture about 17% of the sample.

This specimen's time point label, per the study, means: baseline before first vaccination. According to the study, the label for this sample's treatment or condition signals: meningococcal conjugate vaccine given as trial control. The vaccinee samples were drawn from two UK trials, COV001 and COV002, one of which was a single-blind randomized controlled phase 2/3 trial testing AZD1222 (ChAdOx1 nCoV-19) in healthy adults. For TCRbeta chain sequencing, PBMC samples were collected from trial participants at day 0 and at day 28 after the second dose. The rearrangement joined TRBV7-2 to TRBJ2-1, with 7 bases matching TRBD2. The origin of this receptor is an adult in good health. Sample: peripheral blood, taken on day 0 of MenACWY control vaccination. The CDR3 region: CASSLGPAGYYEQFF. The DNA sequence is given as TGTGCCAGCAGCTTGGGCCCAGCGGGATACTATGAGCAGTTCTTC. The CDR3 plus the reference TRBV7-2 and TRBJ2-1 genes for the other parts give the full variable domain: GAGVSQSPSNKVTEKGKDVELRCDPISGHTALYWYRQSLGQGLEFLIYFQGNSAPDKSGLPSDRFSAERTGGSVSTLTIQRTQQEDSAVYLCASSLGPAGYYEQFFGPGTRLTVL.